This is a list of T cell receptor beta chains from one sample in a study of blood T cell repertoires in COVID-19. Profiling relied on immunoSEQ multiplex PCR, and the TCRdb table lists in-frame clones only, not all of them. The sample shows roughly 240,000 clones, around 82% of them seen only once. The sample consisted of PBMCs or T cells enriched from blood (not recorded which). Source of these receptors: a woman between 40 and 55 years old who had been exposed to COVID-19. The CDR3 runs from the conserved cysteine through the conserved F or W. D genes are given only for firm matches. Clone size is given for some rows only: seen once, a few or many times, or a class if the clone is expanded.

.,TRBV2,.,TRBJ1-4,TGTGCCAGCAGTGAACGGGGGAGGGGAGGTGAAAAACTGTTTTTT,CASSERGRGGEKLFF
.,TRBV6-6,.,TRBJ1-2,TGTGCCAGCAGTTACAACAGGGCGGAGGAGGGCTACACCTTC,CASSYNRAEEGYTF
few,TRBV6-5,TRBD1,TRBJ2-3,TGTGCCAGCAGCTTGGACAGGGGAGGGTCAGATACGCAGTATTTT,CASSLDRGGSDTQYF
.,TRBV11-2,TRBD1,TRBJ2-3,TGTGCCAGCAGCTCTCCGACAGGGGCCCCCCCCGGAACGCAGTATTTT,CASSSPTGAPPGTQYF
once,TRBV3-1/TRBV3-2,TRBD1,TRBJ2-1,TGTGCCAGCAGCCCCGGGACAGGGGGCTACAATGAGCAGTTCTTC,CASSPGTGGYNEQFF
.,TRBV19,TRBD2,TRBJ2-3,TGTGCCAGTACCCCAGGACTAGCGGGGCAACCTAGCACAGATACGCAGTATTTT,CASTPGLAGQPSTDTQYF
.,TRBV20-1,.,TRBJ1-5,TGCAGTGCTAGTGAAGGGGGAAATCAGCCCCAGCATTTT,CSASEGGNQPQHF
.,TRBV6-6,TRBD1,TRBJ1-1,TGTGCCAGCAGTATTGACAGGGGGGACACTGAAGCTTTCTTT,CASSIDRGDTEAFF
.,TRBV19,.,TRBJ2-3,TGTGCCAGTAGTATTCGGTCAGATACGCAGTATTTT,CASSIRSDTQYF
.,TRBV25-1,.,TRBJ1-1,TGTGCCAGCAGTGAATCGAAAAGGACTCTGAACACTGAAGCTTTCTTT,CASSESKRTLNTEAFF
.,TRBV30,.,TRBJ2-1,TGTGCCTGGAGTCCCCGCTACAATGAGCAGTTCTTC,CAWSPRYNEQFF
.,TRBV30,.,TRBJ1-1,TGTGCCTGGAGTGAGACTCCCGGGAGAAGGAAGGCTTTCTTT,CAWSETPGRRKAFF
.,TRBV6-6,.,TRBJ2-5,TGTGCCAGCAGTAAGCACAGGGACGGAGGAGAGACCCAGTACTTC,CASSKHRDGGETQYF
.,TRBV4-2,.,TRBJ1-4,TGTGCCAGCAGCCGATTGAACGAGAGACTGTTTTTT,CASSRLNERLFF
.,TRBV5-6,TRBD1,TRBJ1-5,TGTGCCAGCAGCTCCGGGACAGGCTTCAATCAGCCCCAGCATTTT,CASSSGTGFNQPQHF
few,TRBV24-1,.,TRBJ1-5,TGTGCCACCGGGGATCAAAGGGGGTTGGACAATCAGCCCCAGCATTTT,CATGDQRGLDNQPQHF
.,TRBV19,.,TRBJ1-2,TGTGCCAGTAGTATATGGAGCTATGGCTACACCTTC,CASSIWSYGYTF
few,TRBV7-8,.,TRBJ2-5,TGTGCCAGCAGCCCAGACTCGTTACGGGAGACCCAGTACTTC,CASSPDSLRETQYF
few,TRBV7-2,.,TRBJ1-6,TGTGCCAGCAGCTTAGCGTTGAGTGTGGGGGCTTCACCCCTCCACTTT,CASSLALSVGASPLHF